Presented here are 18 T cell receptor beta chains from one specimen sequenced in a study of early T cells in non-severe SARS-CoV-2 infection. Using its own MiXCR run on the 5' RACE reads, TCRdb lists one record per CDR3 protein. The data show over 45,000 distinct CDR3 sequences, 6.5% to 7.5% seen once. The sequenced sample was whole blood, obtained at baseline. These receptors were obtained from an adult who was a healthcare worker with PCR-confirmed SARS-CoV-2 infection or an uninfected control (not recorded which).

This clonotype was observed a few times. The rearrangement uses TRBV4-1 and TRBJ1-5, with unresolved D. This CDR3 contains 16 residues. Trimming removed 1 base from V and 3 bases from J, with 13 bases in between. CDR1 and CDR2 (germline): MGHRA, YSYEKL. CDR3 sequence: CASSQATGILNQPQHF. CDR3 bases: TGCGCCAGCAGCCAAGCCACCGGGATCCTCAATCAGCCCCAGCATTTT.

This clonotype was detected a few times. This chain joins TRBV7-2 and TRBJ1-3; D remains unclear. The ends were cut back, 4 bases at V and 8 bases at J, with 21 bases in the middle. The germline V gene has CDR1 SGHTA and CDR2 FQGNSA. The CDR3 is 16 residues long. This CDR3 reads CASSSVRIPALDTIYF. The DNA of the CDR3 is TGTGCCAGCAGCTCCGTAAGGATTCCGGCCCTGGACACCATATATTTT.

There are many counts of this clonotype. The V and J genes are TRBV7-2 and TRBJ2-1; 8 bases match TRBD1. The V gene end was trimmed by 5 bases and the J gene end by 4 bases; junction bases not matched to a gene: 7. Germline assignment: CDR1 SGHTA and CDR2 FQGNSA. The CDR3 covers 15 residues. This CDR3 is CASSISRGLYNEQFF. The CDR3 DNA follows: TGTGCCAGCAGCATCTCCAGGGGGCTATACAATGAGCAGTTCTTC.

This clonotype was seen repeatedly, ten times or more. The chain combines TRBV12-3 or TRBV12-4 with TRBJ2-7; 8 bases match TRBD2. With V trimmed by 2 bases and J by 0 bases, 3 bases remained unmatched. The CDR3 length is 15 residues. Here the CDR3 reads CASSLRAGASYEQYF. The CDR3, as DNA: TGTGCCAGCAGTTTAAGAGCGGGGGCCTCCTACGAGCAGTACTTC.

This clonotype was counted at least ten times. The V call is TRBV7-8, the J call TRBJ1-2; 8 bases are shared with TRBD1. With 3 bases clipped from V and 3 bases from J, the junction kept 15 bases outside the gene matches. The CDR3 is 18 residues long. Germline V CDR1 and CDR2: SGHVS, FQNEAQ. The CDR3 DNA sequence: TGTGCCAGCAGCTTCCATCCCCCGGGACAGGAGGTCTACTATGGCTACACCTTC. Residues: CASSFHPPGQEVYYGYTF.

The CDR3 loop is CASPEEPSYEQYF. CDR3 nucleotide sequence: TGCGCCAGCCCAGAGGAACCATCCTACGAGCAGTACTTC. J is TRBJ2-7 and V is TRBV5-1, with D uncertain. This CDR3 region has 13 residues. V was clipped by 7 bases and J by 1 base, with 12 bases between them. Germline V CDR1 and CDR2: SGHRS, YFSETQ.

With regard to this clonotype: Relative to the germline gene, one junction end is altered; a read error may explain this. CDR3 coding DNA: TGTGTCAGCAGCTCTCAGCGGGCACAGGGGAGAGCCCCGCACGAGCAGTACTTC. This codes for CVSSSQRAQGRAPHEQYF. This chain connects TRBV7-8 to TRBJ2-7; perhaps TRBD1 as D (7 bases). CDR1 is SGHVS and CDR2 is FQNEAQ in the germline V gene. This CDR3 is built from 18 residues.

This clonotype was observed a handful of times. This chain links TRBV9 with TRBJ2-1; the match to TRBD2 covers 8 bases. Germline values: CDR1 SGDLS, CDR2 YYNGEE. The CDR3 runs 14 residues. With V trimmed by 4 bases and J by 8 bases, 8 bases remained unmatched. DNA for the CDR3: TGTGCCAGCAGCCCGTCCGGGACTAGTGATGAGCAGTTCTTC. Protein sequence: CASSPSGTSDEQFF.

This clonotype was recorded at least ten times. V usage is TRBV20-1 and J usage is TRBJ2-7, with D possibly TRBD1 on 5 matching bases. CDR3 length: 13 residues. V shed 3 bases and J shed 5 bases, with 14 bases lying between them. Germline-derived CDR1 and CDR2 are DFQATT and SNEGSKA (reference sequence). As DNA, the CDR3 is TGCAGTGCTAGGGCAGGGTCGTTGCACGAGCAGTACTTC. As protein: CSARAGSLHEQYF.

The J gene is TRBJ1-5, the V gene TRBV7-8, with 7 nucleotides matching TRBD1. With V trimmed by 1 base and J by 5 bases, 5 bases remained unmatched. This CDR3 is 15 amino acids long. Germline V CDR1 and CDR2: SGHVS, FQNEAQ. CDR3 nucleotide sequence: TGTGCCAGCAGCTTAGAATGGGACAGTTATCAGCCCCAGCATTTT. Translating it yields CASSLEWDSYQPQHF.

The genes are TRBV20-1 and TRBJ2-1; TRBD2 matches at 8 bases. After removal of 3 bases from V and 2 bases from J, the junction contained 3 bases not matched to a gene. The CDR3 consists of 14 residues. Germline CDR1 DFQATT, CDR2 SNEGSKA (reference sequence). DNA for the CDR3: TGCAGTGCTAGCGGGGGGGCCACCTACAATGAGCAGTTCTTC. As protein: CSASGGATYNEQFF.

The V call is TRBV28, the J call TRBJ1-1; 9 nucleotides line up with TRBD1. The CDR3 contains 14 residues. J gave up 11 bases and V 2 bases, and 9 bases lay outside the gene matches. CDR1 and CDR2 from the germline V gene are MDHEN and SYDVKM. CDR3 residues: CASSLPGTGLRAFF. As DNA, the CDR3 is TGTGCCAGCAGTTTACCCGGGACAGGGTTAAGGGCTTTCTTT.

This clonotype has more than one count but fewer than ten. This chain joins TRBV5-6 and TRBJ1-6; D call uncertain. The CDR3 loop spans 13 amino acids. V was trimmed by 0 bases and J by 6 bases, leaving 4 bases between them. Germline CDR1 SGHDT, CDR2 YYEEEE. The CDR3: CASSLGRNSPLHF. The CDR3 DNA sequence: TGTGCCAGCAGCTTGGGACGTAATTCACCCCTCCACTTT.

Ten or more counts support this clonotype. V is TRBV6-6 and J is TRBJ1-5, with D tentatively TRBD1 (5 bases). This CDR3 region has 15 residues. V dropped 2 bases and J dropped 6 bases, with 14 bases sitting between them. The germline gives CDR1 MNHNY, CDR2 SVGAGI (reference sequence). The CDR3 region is CASSYTQAGSQPQHF. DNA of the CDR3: TGTGCCAGCAGTTACACACAAGCAGGGTCTCAGCCCCAGCATTTT.

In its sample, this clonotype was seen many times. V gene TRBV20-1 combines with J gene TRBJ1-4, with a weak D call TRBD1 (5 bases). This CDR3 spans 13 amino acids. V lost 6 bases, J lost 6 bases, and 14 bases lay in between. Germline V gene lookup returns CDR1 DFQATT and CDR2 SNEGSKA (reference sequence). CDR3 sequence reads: CSAWSQGHEKLFF. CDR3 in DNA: TGCAGTGCCTGGTCCCAGGGACATGAAAAACTGTTTTTT.

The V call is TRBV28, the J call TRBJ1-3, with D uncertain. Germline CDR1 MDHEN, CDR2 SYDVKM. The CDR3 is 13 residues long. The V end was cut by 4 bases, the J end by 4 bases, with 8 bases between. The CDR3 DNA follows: TGTGCCAGCAGTTCTCCGACAGGAAACACCATATATTTT. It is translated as CASSSPTGNTIYF. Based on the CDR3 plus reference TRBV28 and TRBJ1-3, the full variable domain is DVKVTQSSRYLVKRTGEKVFLECVQDMDHENMFWYRQDPGLGLRLIYFSYDVKMKEKGDIPEGYSVSREKKERFSLILESASTNQTSMYLCASSSPTGNTIYFGEGSWLTVV.

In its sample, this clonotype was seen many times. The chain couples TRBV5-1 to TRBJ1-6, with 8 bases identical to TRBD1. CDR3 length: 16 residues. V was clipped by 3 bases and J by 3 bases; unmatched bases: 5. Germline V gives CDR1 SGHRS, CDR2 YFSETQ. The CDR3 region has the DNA TGCGCCAGCAGCTCCGCCGGGACAGGCTATAATTCACCCCTCCACTTT. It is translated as CASSSAGTGYNSPLHF.

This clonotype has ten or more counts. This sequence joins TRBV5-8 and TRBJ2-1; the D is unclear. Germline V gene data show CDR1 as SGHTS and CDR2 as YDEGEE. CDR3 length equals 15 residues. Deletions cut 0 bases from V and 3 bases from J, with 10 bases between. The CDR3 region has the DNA TGTGCCAGCAGCTTGGAGGGTCTGGACTACAATGAGCAGTTCTTC. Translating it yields CASSLEGLDYNEQFF.